The source of this T cell receptor beta chain is a study of tumor and adjacent non-tumor tissue in lung cancer (dated by TCRdb to 2016 to 2019). Some background on the complete study: The cohort included approximately 13 adenocarcinoma, 2 squamous cell carcinoma and 1 small cell lung cancer patients. For each patient, one tumor sample and one normal lung sample were taken, giving thirty paired specimens that underwent TCRbeta CDR3 sequencing. Ages among the roughly 15 patients ranged from roughly 31 to 76 years, there were roughly 10 men and 5 women, and disease was at TNM stage I to III. In total, sequencing yielded over 95 million productive TCRbeta reads, which works out to an average of around 4.2 million reads per sample. The study compared bulk TCRbeta repertoires between lung tumor tissue and matched distant non-tumor lung tissue from about 14 lung cancer patients. The full study reports these points: A significantly larger cumulative share of the repertoire was made up by the top 100 clones in normal lung than in tumor tissue. Neither the sequencing platform nor unique molecular identifiers are named or mentioned anywhere in the methods. With only about 16 patients in the cohort, the authors noted that larger samples and more detailed clinical data are needed. TCR diversity (inverse Simpson) was significantly higher in tumor than in normal lung tissue (431.37 vs 166.20, P = 0.0075, Mann-Whitney U test). Because peripheral blood was not sequenced, blood TCRbeta repertoires in the lung cancer patients of the study were not examined. TCR diversity was significantly higher in younger patients, and greater tumor TCR diversity was associated with shorter overall survival and shorter disease-free survival.

CDR1 SGHDT and CDR2 YYEEEE were looked up in the germline V gene. The CDR3, cysteine through phenylalanine, is 16 amino acids long. CDR3 DNA only is kept here, 48 bases in frame from base 1. Here V drops 6 bases and J drops 2 bases, and the junction holds 11 bases not matched to any gene. A remark on this clonotype: Its antigen is unknown. No quality values exist for individual bases; no much larger clone is one base distant.

Libraries came from multiplex PCR. TCRdb names Illumina HiSeq 2500 as the instrument used. TCRbeta libraries were constructed through three rounds of nested PCR with primers (Table S4) according to protocols modified from ARM-PCR. PCR products of 200-500 bp were gel-excised and purified with the QIAquick gel extraction kit before sequencing. The paper's data handling went like this. Trimmomatic was used to clean the reads, FLASH merged the cleaned reads into complete CDR3 sequences, and MiTCR assigned the sequences to V(D)J germline segments. VDJtools was used to compute clonal diversity as the inverse Simpson's index. A read counted as productive if the sequence was in-frame and lacked a premature stop codon. TCRdb reran the public reads through fastp at Q25 and MiXCR, keeping productive beta chains. Each CDR3 protein appears once, grouped with its most common genes and DNA. TCRdb's processing, not the study's, gives the V and J calls here. The sample data list some 97,000 distinct CDR3 sequences, and 65% of these were observed just once. The top ten constitute roughly a fifth of the sample.

Bulk unsorted tissue served as the source for RNA extraction, and RNA quality was assessed using a NanoDrop ND-1000 and an Agilent 2100. For the normal lung samples, distant non-tumor tissue was collected more than 3 cm away from the tumor edge. All donors had newly diagnosed lung cancer, had not received prior chemotherapy, and were admitted for thoracic surgery in China between August and November 2014. Patients who had received previous radiotherapy or chemotherapy, or who had another concurrent cancer, were excluded from the study. Pieces of surgical tissue measuring roughly 1-2.2 cm3 were kept in RNAlater solution and held at -80 degrees C until needed.

The specimen was distant non-tumor lung tissue. The TCR sequence derives from a man between 25 and 39 years old with non-small cell lung cancer. The chain joins TRBV5-6 to TRBJ2-1; TRBD1 fits 7 bases in the junction. The CDR3 protein: CASNFSPGGAYNEQFF. The DNA sequence is given as TGTGCCAGCAACTTCAGTCCAGGGGGTGCCTACAATGAGCAGTTCTTC.